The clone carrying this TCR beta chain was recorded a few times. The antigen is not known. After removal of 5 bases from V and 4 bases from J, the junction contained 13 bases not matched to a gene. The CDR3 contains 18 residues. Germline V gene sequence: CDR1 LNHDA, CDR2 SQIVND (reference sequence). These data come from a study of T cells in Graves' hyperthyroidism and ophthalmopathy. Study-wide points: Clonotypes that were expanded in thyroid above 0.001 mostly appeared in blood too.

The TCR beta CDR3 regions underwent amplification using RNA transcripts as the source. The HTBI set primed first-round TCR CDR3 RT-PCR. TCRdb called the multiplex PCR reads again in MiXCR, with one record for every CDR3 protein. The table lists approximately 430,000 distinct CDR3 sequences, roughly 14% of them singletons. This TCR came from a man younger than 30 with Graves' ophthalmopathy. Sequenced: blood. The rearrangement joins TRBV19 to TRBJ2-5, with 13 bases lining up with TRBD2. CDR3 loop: CASSPSTSGGPGVETQYF. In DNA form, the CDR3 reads TGTGCCAGTAGTCCATCGACTAGCGGGGGGCCAGGAGTAGAGACCCAGTACTTC. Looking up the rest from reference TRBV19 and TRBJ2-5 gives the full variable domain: DGGITQSPKYLFRKEGQNVTLSCEQNLNHDAMYWYRQDPGQGLRLIYYSQIVNDFQKGDIAEGYSVSREKKESFPLTVTSAQKNPTAFYLCASSPSTSGGPGVETQYFGPGTRLLVL.